This TCR beta chain was retrieved from a study of blood T cell repertoires in COVID-19. Assay: immunoSEQ multiplex PCR; the TCRdb copy retains only in-frame clones and omits some. The sample consists of around 25,000 clones, nearly 90% of them appearing once. The CDR3 is 14 residues long. V lost 3 bases and J lost 2, with 12 bases in between. The germline gives CDR1 SGDLS, CDR2 YYNGEE. In its sample, this clone was seen a few times. Sequencing input: peripheral blood. J is TRBJ2-7 and V is TRBV9; possibly TRBD1 for D (5 bases). The TCR originated in a woman aged 55-70 years with active COVID-19. The CDR3 is CASSEGPTAYEQYF. The CDR3 DNA reads TGTGCCAGCAGCGAGGGGCCCACAGCCTACGAGCAGTACTTC.